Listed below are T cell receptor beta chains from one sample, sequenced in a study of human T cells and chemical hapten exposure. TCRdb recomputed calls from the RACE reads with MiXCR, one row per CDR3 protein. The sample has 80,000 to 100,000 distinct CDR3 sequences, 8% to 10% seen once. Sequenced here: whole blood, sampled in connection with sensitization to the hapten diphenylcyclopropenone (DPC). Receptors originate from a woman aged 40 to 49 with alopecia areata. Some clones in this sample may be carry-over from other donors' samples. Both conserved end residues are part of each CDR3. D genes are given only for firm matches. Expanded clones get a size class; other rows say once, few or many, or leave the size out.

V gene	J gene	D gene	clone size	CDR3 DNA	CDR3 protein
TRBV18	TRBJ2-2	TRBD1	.	TGTGCCAGCTCACCGACAGGGGGTCCGAGCACCGGGGAGCTGTTTTTT	CASSPTGGPSTGELFF
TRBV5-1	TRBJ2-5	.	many	TGCGCCAGCAGCTTGGCCCGTCTAGCCCAAGAGACCCAGTACTTC	CASSLARLAQETQYF
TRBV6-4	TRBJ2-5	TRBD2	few	TGTGCCAGCAGTGAATCCAGCGGGGGACAAGAGACCCAGTACTTC	CASSESSGGQETQYF
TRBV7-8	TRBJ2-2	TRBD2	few	TGTGCCAGCAGCCTATCCGGGACTAGCTCAGGGGAGCTGTTTTTT	CASSLSGTSSGELFF
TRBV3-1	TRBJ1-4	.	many	TGTGCCAGCAGCCGATTCGACGGACAAAGTGAAAAACTGTTTTTT	CASSRFDGQSEKLFF
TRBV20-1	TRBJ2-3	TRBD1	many	TGCAGTGCTAGAGACCCCGGGACAGGCACAGATACGCAGTATTTT	CSARDPGTGTDTQYF
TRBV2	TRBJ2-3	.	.	TGTGCCAGCAGACGAGGGGCCGACCCGCCGCAGTATTTT	CASRRGADPPQYF
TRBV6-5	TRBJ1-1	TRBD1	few	TGTGCCAGCAGCGAGGGGACAGGAGCTTTCTTT	CASSEGTGAFF
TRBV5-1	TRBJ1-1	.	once	TGCGCCAGCAGCTTGGAGGGCGCTGAAGCTTTCTTT	CASSLEGAEAFF
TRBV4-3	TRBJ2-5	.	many	TGCGCCAGCAGCCAAGATAGGGCCAGGGGACAAGAGACCCAGTACTTC	CASSQDRARGQETQYF
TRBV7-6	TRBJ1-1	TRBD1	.	TGTGCCAGCAGGCCCGGGACAGGGGGCTTGGGGAACACTGAAGCTTTCTTT	CASRPGTGGLGNTEAFF
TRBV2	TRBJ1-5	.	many	TGTGCCAGCAGTGAGGGACCAGGGAATCAGCCCCAGCATTTT	CASSEGPGNQPQHF
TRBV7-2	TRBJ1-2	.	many	TGTGCCAGCAGCCCGGGGGTAGCCTATGGCTACACCTTC	CASSPGVAYGYTF
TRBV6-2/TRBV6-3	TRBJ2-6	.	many	TGTGCCAGCAGTTACGGGGGGACTGGGGCCAACGTCCTGACTTTC	CASSYGGTGANVLTF
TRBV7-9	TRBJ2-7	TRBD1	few	TGTGCCAGCAGCGTACAGGGGCAGGACGACGAGCAGTACTTC	CASSVQGQDDEQYF
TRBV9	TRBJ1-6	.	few	TGTGCCAGCAGCGTGCGGGGGGGTCGGGATTCACCCCTCCACTTT	CASSVRGGRDSPLHF
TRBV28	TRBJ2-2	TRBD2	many	TGTGCCAGCACTAGCGGGGGGCCGACCGGGGAGCTGTTTTTT	CASTSGGPTGELFF
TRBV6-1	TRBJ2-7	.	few	TGTGCCAGCAGTGAAGGAGGTGGACCCTACGAGCAGTACTTC	CASSEGGGPYEQYF
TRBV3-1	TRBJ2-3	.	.	TGTGCCAGCAGCCAAGATCCGGGACTCATCACAGATACGCAGTATTTT	CASSQDPGLITDTQYF
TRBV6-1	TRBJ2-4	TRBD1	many	TGTGCCAGCAGTGGAGAACCGGGACAGAAACAGTACTTC	CASSGEPGQKQYF
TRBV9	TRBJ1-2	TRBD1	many	TGTGCCAGCAGGAGTACCGGACAGGGTCTTAACTATGGCTACACCTTC	CASRSTGQGLNYGYTF
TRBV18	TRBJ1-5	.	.	TGTGCCAGCTCAGCCCGGGACGGTGATCAGCCCCAGCATTTT	CASSARDGDQPQHF
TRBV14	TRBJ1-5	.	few	TGTGCCAGCAGCCCCGTTCCCGGACGAAGGGATCAGCCCCAGCATTTT	CASSPVPGRRDQPQHF
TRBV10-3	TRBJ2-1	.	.	TGTGCCATCAGTGGACCGGGACGGTCCGGGGGCTACAATGAGCAGTTCTTC	CAISGPGRSGGYNEQFF
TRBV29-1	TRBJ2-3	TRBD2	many	TGCAGCGTGGAGGGAGGGATGCGCACAGATACGCAGTATTTT	CSVEGGMRTDTQYF
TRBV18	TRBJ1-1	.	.	TGTGCCAGCTCACCCCTGGCAGTTAACACTGAAGCTTTCTTT	CASSPLAVNTEAFF
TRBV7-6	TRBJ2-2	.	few	TGTGCCAGCAAGACTACCCTCGGAGTCGGGGAGCTGTTTTTT	CASKTTLGVGELFF
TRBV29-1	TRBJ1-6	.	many	TGCAGCGTTTGGGACGTGGGGACGAGGGCCCTCCACTTT	CSVWDVGTRALHF
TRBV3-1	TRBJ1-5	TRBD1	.	TGTGCCAGCAGCCAAGGGACAGGGCCCTTCAATCAGCCCCAGCATTTT	CASSQGTGPFNQPQHF
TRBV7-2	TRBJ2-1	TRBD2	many	TGTGCCAGCAGCCGACCGACTAGCGGGGGCGCCCCCTCCTACAATGAGCAGTTCTTC	CASSRPTSGGAPSYNEQFF
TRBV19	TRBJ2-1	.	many	TGTGCCAGTACCCCTCCGGGCACCTACAATGAGCAGTTCTTC	CASTPPGTYNEQFF
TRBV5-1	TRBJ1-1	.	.	TGCGCCAGCACCACCAGCCCGCAGAACACTGAAGCTTTCTTT	CASTTSPQNTEAFF
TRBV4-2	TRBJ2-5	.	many	TGTGCCAGCAGCCAAGGGGGCGGGGTAGAGACCCAGTACTTC	CASSQGGGVETQYF
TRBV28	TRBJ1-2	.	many	TGTGCCAGCAGTTTCCCCCTCGATCCCATGGTAAAATATGGCTACACCTTC	CASSFPLDPMVKYGYTF
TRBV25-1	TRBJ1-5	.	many	.	CASHLEDRAKKPLVSPSIF
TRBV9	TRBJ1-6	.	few	TGTGCCAGCAGCACGGAGGGGGGGAATAATTCACCCCTCCACTTT	CASSTEGGNNSPLHF
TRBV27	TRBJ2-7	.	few	TGTGCCAGCTCAAAGGACGGCTCCTACGAGCAGTACTTC	CASSKDGSYEQYF
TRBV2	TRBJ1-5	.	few	TGTGCCAGCAGTCCCAGGGAAGTGGGGCAGCCCCAGCATTTT	CASSPREVGQPQHF
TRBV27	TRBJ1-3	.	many	TGTGCCAGCAGCTCGCCTGAAAACACCATATATTTT	CASSSPENTIYF
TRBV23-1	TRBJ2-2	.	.	TGCGCCAGCAGTCACCTCCCCCCCCCGGGTTTGAACACCGGGGAGCTGTTTTTT	CASSHLPPPGLNTGELFF
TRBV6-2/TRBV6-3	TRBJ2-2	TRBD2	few	TGTGCCAGCAATAGTATCGGGGGGGCGAACACCGGGGAGCTGTTTTTT	CASNSIGGANTGELFF
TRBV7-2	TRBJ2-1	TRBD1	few	TGTGCCAGCAGCCCCGGACAGGGGGGATACAATGAGCAGTTCTTC	CASSPGQGGYNEQFF
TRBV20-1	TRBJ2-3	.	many	TGCAGTGCGGAGGATTGGGCCACAGATACGCAGTATTTT	CSAEDWATDTQYF
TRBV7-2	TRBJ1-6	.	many	TGTGCCAGCAGCGTTGTGGCCGCCTATTCCGGTTCACCCCTCCACTTT	CASSVVAAYSGSPLHF
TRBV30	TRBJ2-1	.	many	TGTGCCTTCAGGGGGGGGTACCTTTACAATGAGCAGTTCTTC	CAFRGGYLYNEQFF